This T cell receptor beta chain originates from a study of T cell repertoires in cytomegalovirus infection. About the research overall: Peptides in the study included HLA-C-restricted and HLA-B-restricted CMV epitopes. Signatures in public TCR beta sequences pointed to both CMV infection and matching HLA type.

This clonotype appeared a few times. Its cognate antigen is unknown. TCRdb recomputed calls from the reads with MiXCR, one row per CDR3 protein. The sample lists some 900,000 distinct CDR3 sequences; 30% to 35% were seen once. Trimming at V came to 0 bases and at J to 3 bases, leaving 9 bases not matched to a gene. Germline V gene data show CDR1 as MNHEY and CDR2 as SMNVEV (reference sequence). The CDR3 is made up of 18 amino acids. Study-level points and caveats: Predominance within the ex vivo response was attributable to HLA-C-restricted CMV-specific TCR beta clonotypes. Carriers of CMV plus the relevant HLA were identified by cumulative public TCR beta family frequency.

The clonotype comes from a human donor in good health (CMV status not recorded). Some clones in this sample may be carry-over from other donors' samples. The sample in question was cultured CD8+ T cells from PBMCs, obtained from culture after CMV antigen stimulation. J is TRBJ1-5 and V is TRBV27, with 9 positions matching TRBD1. In DNA form, the CDR3 reads TGTGCCAGCAGTTTATCGGGACAGGGATTTTTTGACAATCAGCCCCAGCATTTT. Encoded protein: CASSLSGQGFFDNQPQHF.